A selection of T cell receptor beta chains follows, all from one sample in a study of blood T cell repertoires in COVID-19. Using immunoSEQ multiplex PCR, the repertoire was profiled, and TCRdb retains in-frame clones only, with some absent. The sample shows 200,000 to 250,000 clones, 84% of them seen only once. Sequencing used PBMCs or T cells enriched from blood (not recorded which). These receptors were collected from a woman aged 40 to 50 who had recovered from COVID-19. Each CDR3 is given with its conserved first and last residue. The D gene is left open where the match is weak. Clone size, where shown, is once, few, many, or a class for clones that have expanded.

D gene	clone size	V gene	J gene	CDR3 length	CDR3 DNA	CDR3 protein
.	.	TRBV28	TRBJ1-4	12	TGTGCCAGCAGTCCAGGGCGGAAAAAACTGTTTTTT	CASSPGRKKLFF
.	.	TRBV7-8	TRBJ2-2	18	TGTGCCAGCAGCTTAGCAATGTTTGGAGGGGCAACCACCGGGGAGCTGTTTTTT	CASSLAMFGGATTGELFF
.	.	TRBV30	TRBJ2-7	15	TGTGCCTGGAGTGTACTTGGGCGGGCATCCTACGAGCAGTACTTC	CAWSVLGRASYEQYF
TRBD2	.	TRBV2	TRBJ2-3	15	TGTGCCAGCAGTGAAGGCGGGAGTCAAACAGATACGCAGTATTTT	CASSEGGSQTDTQYF
TRBD1	.	TRBV11-2	TRBJ1-2	17	TGTGCCAGCAGCCCACTGGACAGGTCCCACCGCTCCTATGGCTACACCTTC	CASSPLDRSHRSYGYTF
.	.	TRBV5-1	TRBJ2-1	14	TGCGCCAGCAGCTTGGCCTCGGAGGGGAACGAGCAGTTCTTC	CASSLASEGNEQFF
.	.	TRBV7-9	TRBJ2-7	13	TGTGCCAGCAGCCACTGGGAGGTGGACGAGCAGTACTTC	CASSHWEVDEQYF
.	.	TRBV19	TRBJ2-1	12	TGTGCCAGTAGTTCCCAGTTCAATGAGCAGTTCTTC	CASSSQFNEQFF
.	.	TRBV7-8	TRBJ2-7	15	TGTGCCAGCAGCTTTCGCGGACGAGGGTCCTACGAGCAGTACTTC	CASSFRGRGSYEQYF
TRBD2	.	TRBV3-1/TRBV3-2	TRBJ2-5	17	TGTGCCAGCAGCCAGAGGACTAGCGGGAGGTTCCAAGAGACCCAGTACTTC	CASSQRTSGRFQETQYF
TRBD1	.	TRBV5-1	TRBJ2-1	16	TGCGCCAGCAGCTTTCCGGACAGGGGGCCCCCCAATGAGCAGTTCTTC	CASSFPDRGPPNEQFF
TRBD2	.	TRBV9	TRBJ2-1	17	TGTGCCAGCAGCGTAGAGTGGGGGACTAGCGGTAACAATGAGCAGTTCTTC	CASSVEWGTSGNNEQFF
TRBD1	.	TRBV19	TRBJ2-2	15	TGTGCCAGTAGTTCCGGGACAGGGCCCACCGGGGAGCTGTTTTTT	CASSSGTGPTGELFF
.	.	TRBV24-1	TRBJ2-5	13	TGTGCCAGCTCACGACGGAGCGGGGAGACCCAGTACTTC	CASSRRSGETQYF
.	.	TRBV28	TRBJ1-2	15	TGTGCCAGCAGTAGGGTACCGGACAGTAACTATGGCTACACCTTC	CASSRVPDSNYGYTF
TRBD1	.	TRBV10-3	TRBJ1-2	12	TGTGCCATCAGGAGGACAGGGGATGGCTACACCTTC	CAIRRTGDGYTF
TRBD1	.	TRBV9	TRBJ1-1	14	TGTGCCAGCAGCGTAGCTGGACAGGCGGATGAAGCTTTCTTT	CASSVAGQADEAFF
TRBD1	.	TRBV2	TRBJ1-5	14	TGTGCCAGCAGCGCGGGACAGGGTAACCAGCCCCAGCATTTT	CASSAGQGNQPQHF
.	.	TRBV3-1/TRBV3-2	TRBJ1-2	12	TGTGCCAGCAGGGGACTAGACTATGGCTACACCTTC	CASRGLDYGYTF
TRBD2	.	TRBV24-1	TRBJ2-3	16	TGTGCCACCAGTGACTCACGCGGGGGGTACACAGATACGCAGTATTTT	CATSDSRGGYTDTQYF
TRBD2	.	TRBV18	TRBJ2-1	17	TGTGCCAGCTCATCAGCCCCGACTAGCGGGAGCCTAAATGAGCAGTTCTTC	CASSSAPTSGSLNEQFF
TRBD1	.	TRBV7-6	TRBJ1-4	12	TGTGCCAGCAGTTCACAGGGGGAAAAACTGTTTTTT	CASSSQGEKLFF
.	once	TRBV7-2	TRBJ1-1	14	TGTGCCAGCAGCTTAGTTGCTGGGGCCACTGAAGCTTTCTTT	CASSLVAGATEAFF
TRBD1	.	TRBV7-2	TRBJ2-2	17	TGTGCCAGCGGCCTCCTAAACTGGACAGGGGGTCCCGGGGAGCTGTTTTTT	CASGLLNWTGGPGELFF
.	.	TRBV10-3	TRBJ1-1	17	TGTGCCATCAGTGAATCGCCGGGACTTGTTATGAACACTGAAGCTTTCTTT	CAISESPGLVMNTEAFF
TRBD1	.	TRBV12-3/TRBV12-4	TRBJ2-3	13	TGTGCCAGCAGTAGGGGGCGCACAGATACGCAGTATTTT	CASSRGRTDTQYF
TRBD2	.	TRBV30	TRBJ2-7	15	TGTGCCTGTCGGGCTCCACTAGCGGGAGGGCCGGAGCAGTACTTC	CACRAPLAGGPEQYF
.	.	TRBV9	TRBJ2-3	14	TGTGCCAGCAGCGTCGAGGGCCCCACAGATACGCAGTATTTT	CASSVEGPTDTQYF
TRBD1	.	TRBV27	TRBJ2-4	17	TGTGCCAGCAGCCTGGGACAGGGGGTCCGGTCCAAAAACATTCAGTACTTC	CASSLGQGVRSKNIQYF
.	few	TRBV19	TRBJ1-1	12	TGTGCCACTCGAACGGGTATCACTGAAGCTTTCTTT	CATRTGITEAFF
TRBD1	.	TRBV5-1	TRBJ2-1	16	TGCGCCAGCAGCTGGGTCGGGACAGGGGGCCAACAAGAGCAGTTCTTC	CASSWVGTGGQQEQFF